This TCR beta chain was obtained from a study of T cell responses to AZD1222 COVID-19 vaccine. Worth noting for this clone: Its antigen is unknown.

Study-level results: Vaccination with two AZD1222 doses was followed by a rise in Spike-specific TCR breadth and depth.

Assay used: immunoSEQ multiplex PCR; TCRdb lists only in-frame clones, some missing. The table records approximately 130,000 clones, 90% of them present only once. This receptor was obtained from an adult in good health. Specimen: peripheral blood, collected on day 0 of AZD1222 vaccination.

CDR3 sequence: CASSWETGAGNTIYF. DNA for the CDR3: TGTGCCAGCAGTTGGGAGACGGGGGCTGGAAACACCATATATTTT. The chain recombines TRBV6-5 with TRBJ1-3, with D maybe TRBD1 (5 bases). The CDR3 runs 15 residues. Germline CDR1 and CDR2: MNHEY and SVGAGI. V was clipped by 4 bases and J by 2 bases, with 12 bases between them.